Shown below are 13 T cell receptor beta chains from a single sample sequenced in a study of regulatory T cells in long-lasting Graves disease. Arm-PCR of CDR3 regions with iRepertoire HTBI primers generated TCR beta libraries. TCRdb reanalysed the multiplex PCR reads using MiXCR and keeps one entry per CDR3 protein. The sample comprises some 330,000 distinct CDR3 sequences, around 23% of which are singletons, and 25% to 35% rests with the top ten. As for time point: persistent/refractory GD, antithyroid drugs over 5 years with positive TRAb. Extracted PBMC RNA gave rise to the TCR library. The source was peripheral blood mononuclear cells (PBMCs), collected when the disease was refractory, from a patient treated with antithyroid drugs. The receptors come from a woman aged 40 to 50 with Graves disease.

The gene calls are TRBV14 and TRBJ2-7, with TRBD2 matching over 11 bases. This CDR3 is built from 15 residues. From germline, CDR1 is SGHDN and CDR2 FVKESK. With 1 base clipped from V and 6 bases from J, the junction kept 5 bases outside the gene matches. The CDR3 DNA follows: TGTGCCAGCAGCCAAGGACTAGCGGGGCGCGGCGAGCAGTACTTC. Protein: CASSQGLAGRGEQYF.

This clonotype was detected only a few times. This chain links TRBV6-5 with TRBJ1-4; tentatively, D is TRBD1 (5 bases). This CDR3 contains 13 residues. Germline V gene lookup returns CDR1 MNHEY and CDR2 SVGAGI. The ends were cut back, 2 bases at V and 8 bases at J, with 9 bases in the middle. The CDR3 loop is CASSYAGPEKLFF. For the CDR3, the DNA is TGTGCCAGCAGTTACGCGGGACCCGAAAAACTGTTTTTT.

This clonotype was observed at least ten times. The chain couples TRBV28 to TRBJ2-2; D gene ambiguous. The germline V gene encodes CDR1 MDHEN and CDR2 SYDVKM. The CDR3 has 14 residues. Trimming took 6 bases from V and 3 from J, leaving 11 bases between them. The CDR3 coding sequence is TGTGCCAGCAGCCTCCAGCCGGACACCGGGGAGCTGTTTTTT. Amino acids: CASSLQPDTGELFF. Based on the CDR3 plus reference TRBV28 and TRBJ2-2, the full variable domain is DVKVTQSSRYLVKRTGEKVFLECVQDMDHENMFWYRQDPGLGLRLIYFSYDVKMKEKGDIPEGYSVSREKKERFSLILESASTNQTSMYLCASSLQPDTGELFFGEGSRLTVL.

This clonotype was detected a few times. The V gene is TRBV20-1, the J gene TRBJ2-7; D is ambiguous. The CDR3 consists of 14 residues. Germline V gene lookup returns CDR1 DFQATT and CDR2 SNEGSKA (reference sequence). V dropped 6 bases and J dropped 0 bases, with 15 bases sitting between them. This chain's CDR3 is CSAARAGASYEQYF. The CDR3 DNA reads TGCAGTGCCGCCCGGGCAGGTGCCTCCTACGAGCAGTACTTC.

This clonotype was recorded a few times. This chain connects TRBV19 to TRBJ1-1; 7 bases match TRBD1. The CDR3 length is 14 residues. The trim removed 6 bases at V and 2 bases at J, leaving 6 bases unmatched. Germline V gene sequence: CDR1 LNHDA, CDR2 SQIVND (reference sequence). CDR3 residues: CASSIRQGNTEAFF. As DNA, the CDR3 is TGTGCCAGTAGCATAAGACAGGGAAACACTGAAGCTTTCTTT.

This rearrangement joins TRBV12-3 or TRBV12-4 to TRBJ2-1; D could derive from TRBD1 or TRBD2 (5 bases each). The germline V and J ends were trimmed by 6 bases and 6 bases, with 24 bases remaining between them. The CDR3 spans 17 residues. CDR3 loop: CASRVGRLSGGGNEQFF. Written as DNA, the CDR3 is TGTGCCAGCAGGGTAGGTCGGCTAAGCGGTGGGGGCAATGAGCAGTTCTTC.

This clonotype was seen many times. The chain combines TRBV2 with TRBJ1-5; D unclear. The CDR3 is 12 amino acids. CDR1 is SNHLY and CDR2 is FYNNEI in the germline V gene. Trimming pared 5 bases from V and 11 bases from J, leaving 13 bases between. CDR3 sequence: CASSTTTWSQHF. The CDR3 region has the DNA TGTGCCAGCAGTACCACCACATGGTCCCAGCATTTT.

In DNA form, the CDR3 reads TGTGCCAGCAGTTCTAAACAGGGCGGAGACTTCAAAGAGACCCAGTACTTC. This sequence encodes CASSSKQGGDFKETQYF. This rearrangement joins TRBV6-2 or TRBV6-3 to TRBJ2-5; a weak D match, TRBD1 (6 bases). Trimming pared 4 bases from V and 3 bases from J, leaving 21 bases between. CDR1 MNHEY and CDR2 SVGEGT come from the germline V gene. The CDR3 runs to 17 residues.

There are a few counts of this clonotype. This sequence joins TRBV3-1 and TRBJ2-5, with no clear D. Germline loops: CDR1 LGHDT, CDR2 YNNKEL (reference sequence). Trimming removed 2 bases from V and 4 bases from J, with 11 bases in between. The CDR3 extends over 14 amino acids. This CDR3 is CASSQRTSRETQYF. CDR3 DNA: TGTGCCAGCAGCCAAAGGACCTCGCGAGAGACCCAGTACTTC.

The chain couples TRBV28 to TRBJ2-1; maybe TRBD1 (6 bases). V lost 6 bases, J lost 7 bases, and 10 bases lay in between. The V gene's germline CDR1 is MDHEN and CDR2 SYDVKM. This CDR3 spans 12 amino acids. CDR3 sequence reads: CASSTRGNEQFF. The CDR3 nucleotides are TGTGCCAGCAGCACAAGGGGGAATGAGCAGTTCTTC.

This clonotype has a count of ten or more. The chain links TRBV7-9 to TRBJ1-4; a possible D gene is TRBD1 (6 bases). Per the germline V gene, CDR1 is SEHNR and CDR2 is FQNEAQ (reference sequence). This CDR3 is built from 14 residues. Trimming took 6 bases from V and 8 from J, leaving 16 bases between them. CDR3 loop: CASSLGTLGEKLFF. CDR3 in DNA: TGTGCCAGCAGTCTCGGGACACTGGGGGAAAAACTGTTTTTT.

The chain carries TRBV12-3 or TRBV12-4 and TRBJ2-3; D is undetermined. This CDR3 comprises 12 residues. Trimming cost V 5 bases and J 4 bases, with 7 bases left between them. The CDR3 reads CASSIKADTQYF. The CDR3 nucleotides are TGTGCCAGCAGTATAAAGGCAGATACGCAGTATTTT.

The rearrangement joins TRBV10-3 to TRBJ2-7; 9 bases align to TRBD1. Germline V CDR1 and CDR2: ENHRY, SYGVKD. V gave up 3 bases and J gave up 5 bases; unmatched junction bases: 8. The CDR3 runs 15 residues. The CDR3 is CAISESGTGNDEQYF. CDR3 bases: TGTGCCATCAGTGAATCGGGGACAGGGAACGACGAGCAGTACTTC.